This is a list of T cell receptor beta chains from one sample in a study of monozygotic twins with inflammatory bowel disease. With the 5' RACE reads reprocessed, TCRdb shows one record per CDR3 protein and no DNA. The data show 400,000 or so distinct CDR3 sequences, and the top ten clones hold 2% to 2.5%. The sequencing input was blood. The receptors shown here come from a human donor with ulcerative colitis or Crohn's disease, or a healthy co-twin of an affected twin (not recorded which). CDR3s include the opening cysteine and the closing phenylalanine or tryptophan.

>TRBV5-1|13|TRBJ1-5
CASSRGANQPQHF
>TRBV6-5|15|TRBJ1-1
CASSYSYSMNTEAFF
>TRBV12-3/TRBV12-4|14|TRBJ2-6
CATQTDSGANVLTF
>TRBV7-9|14|TRBJ2-1
CASSGSRGINEQFF
>TRBV6-5|16|TRBJ2-3
CASSYSDIRGTDTQYF
>TRBV28|12|TRBJ1-3
CASSSGQGKIYF
>TRBV20-1|13|TRBJ1-5
CSAQTRGNQPQHF
>TRBV20-1|16|TRBJ2-3
CSARLAGAQSTDTQYF
>TRBV18|13|TRBJ1-2
CASSLDRSYGYTF
>TRBV4-1|14|TRBJ1-4
CASSQESRSEKLFF
>TRBV5-1|13|TRBJ2-1
CASSLVITSEQFF
>TRBV29-1|12|TRBJ1-4
CSVSAGDRKLFF
>TRBV28|14|TRBJ1-1
CASSSPQGRQEAFF
>TRBV14|15|TRBJ1-2
CASSQGTGQNYGYTF
>TRBV7-9|15|TRBJ2-5
CASSFRRGQGETQYF
>TRBV4-3|18|TRBJ2-4
CASSQDVELTGAKNIQYF
>TRBV7-9|14|TRBJ2-3
CASSPPGNTDTQYF
>TRBV5-1|16|TRBJ2-1
CASSFERGPEYNEQFF